The source of this TCR beta chain is a study of blood T cell repertoires in COVID-19. Turning to the study itself: Some COVID-19 samples were acute and others convalescent; all came from the United States, Italy and Spain. Sources were T cells, B-cell-depleted T cells, or PBMCs; the material itself was cDNA or gDNA.

Germline V gene sequence: CDR1 SGHVS, CDR2 FQNEAQ. The V and J ends lost 5 bases and 9 bases respectively, with 14 bases between them. The CDR3 totals 13 residues. Per the study methods: Reference gene primers were amplified, and this amplification served to estimate nucleated cell counts. Using immunoSEQ multiplex PCR, the repertoire was profiled, and TCRdb retains in-frame clones only, with some absent. V and J calls and clone size come straight from that table; D and trimming were deduced from the DNA. The table shows approximately 240,000 clones, with roughly 82% occurring only once. The chain links TRBV7-8 to TRBJ2-1, with D possibly TRBD2 on 6 matching bases. This TCR derives from an elderly woman with active or convalescent COVID-19. The sequencing input was peripheral blood. The CDR3 protein is CASSHGSGSEQFF. The DNA of the CDR3 is TGTGCCAGCAGCCACGGGTCCGGGAGTGAGCAGTTCTTC.